A selection of T cell receptor beta chains follows, all from one sample in a study of blood T cell repertoires in COVID-19. Here immunoSEQ multiplex PCR was the method, and the copy in TCRdb shows in-frame clones only, minus some. The table shows about 300,000 clones, with approximately 88% occurring only once. The sequencing sample was made of peripheral blood. Source of these receptors: a woman younger than 45 who had recovered from COVID-19. CDR3s include the opening cysteine and the closing phenylalanine or tryptophan. D genes are given only for firm matches. Expanded clones get a size class; other rows say once, few or many, or leave the size out.

d_call,clone_size,j_call,v_call,cdr3_nt,cdr3_aa
NA,NA,TRBJ1-1,TRBV6-6,TGTGCCAGCAGTTACTCCCAGAACACTGAAGCTTTCTTT,CASSYSQNTEAFF
TRBD2,few,TRBJ2-3,TRBV4-2,TGTGCCAGCAGCCAGGATAGGATGCGGGGGGGCGTACATACGCAGTATTTT,CASSQDRMRGGVHTQYF
NA,NA,TRBJ1-6,TRBV9,TGTGCCAGCAGCGTCGGGGGGTCCTATAATTCACCCCTCCACTTT,CASSVGGSYNSPLHF
TRBD1,NA,TRBJ1-2,TRBV3-1/TRBV3-2,TGTGCCAGCAGCCAGGCCGGGACAGAAGGGGTCGGTGGCTACACCTTC,CASSQAGTEGVGGYTF
TRBD2,NA,TRBJ2-6,TRBV5-1,TGCGCCAGCAGCTTCCTAGCGGGGGGCCTCTCTGGGGCCAACGTCCTGACTTTC,CASSFLAGGLSGANVLTF
NA,NA,TRBJ1-2,TRBV6-6,TGTGCCAGCAGTTACGGGAGGTACGGGATTAACTATGGCTACACCTTC,CASSYGRYGINYGYTF
TRBD2,NA,TRBJ2-1,TRBV9,TGTGCCAGCAGCGCCTTGACTAGCGGCAATGAGCAGTTCTTC,CASSALTSGNEQFF
NA,NA,TRBJ1-6,TRBV5-1,TGCGCCAGCAGCTCGCCCCGGGAAACCTATAATTCACCCCTCCACTTT,CASSSPRETYNSPLHF
NA,NA,TRBJ1-4,TRBV29-1,TGCAGCGTCCTACAGGGCCCGACTAATGAAAAACTGTTTTTT,CSVLQGPTNEKLFF
TRBD2,NA,TRBJ2-7,TRBV28,TGTGCCAGCAGACAAGGGACTAGCAACGAGCAGTACTTC,CASRQGTSNEQYF
NA,NA,TRBJ2-5,TRBV7-9,TGTGCCAGCAGCGGAACAGGGTTGGAGACCCAGTACTTC,CASSGTGLETQYF
TRBD1,NA,TRBJ1-6,TRBV27,TGTGCCAGCAGTTTACCCGGGACAGGGAATTCACCCCTCCACTTT,CASSLPGTGNSPLHF
TRBD2,NA,TRBJ2-2,TRBV5-4,TGTGCCAGCAGCTTTAGCGGGGGGCCCACCGGGGAGCTGTTTTTT,CASSFSGGPTGELFF